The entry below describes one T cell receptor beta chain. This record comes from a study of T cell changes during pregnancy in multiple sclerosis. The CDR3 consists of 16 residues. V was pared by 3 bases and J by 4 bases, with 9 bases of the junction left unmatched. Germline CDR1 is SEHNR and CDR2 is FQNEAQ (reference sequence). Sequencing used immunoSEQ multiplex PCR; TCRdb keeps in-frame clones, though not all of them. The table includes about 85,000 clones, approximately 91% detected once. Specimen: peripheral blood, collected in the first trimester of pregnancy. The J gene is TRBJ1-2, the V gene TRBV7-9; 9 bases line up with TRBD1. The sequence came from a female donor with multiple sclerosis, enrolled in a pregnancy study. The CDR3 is CASSLTTGGLVYGYTF. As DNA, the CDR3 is TGTGCCAGCAGCTTGACAACAGGGGGCTTGGTCTATGGCTACACCTTC.